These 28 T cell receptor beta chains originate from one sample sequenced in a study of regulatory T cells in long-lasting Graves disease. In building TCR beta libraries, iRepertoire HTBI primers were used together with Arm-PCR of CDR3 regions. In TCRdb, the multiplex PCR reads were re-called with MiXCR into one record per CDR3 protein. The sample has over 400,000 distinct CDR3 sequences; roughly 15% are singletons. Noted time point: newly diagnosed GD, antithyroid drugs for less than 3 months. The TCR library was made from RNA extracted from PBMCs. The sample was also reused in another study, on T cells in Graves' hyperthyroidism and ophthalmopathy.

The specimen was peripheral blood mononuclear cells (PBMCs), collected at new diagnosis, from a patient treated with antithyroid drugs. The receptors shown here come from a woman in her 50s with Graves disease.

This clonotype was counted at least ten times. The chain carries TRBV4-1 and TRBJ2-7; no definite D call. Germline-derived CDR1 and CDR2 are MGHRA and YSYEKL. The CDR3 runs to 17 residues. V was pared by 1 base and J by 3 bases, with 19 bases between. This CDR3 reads CASSQVHLTYTDYEQYF. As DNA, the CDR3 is TGCGCCAGCAGCCAAGTCCACCTCACTTACACTGACTACGAGCAGTACTTC.

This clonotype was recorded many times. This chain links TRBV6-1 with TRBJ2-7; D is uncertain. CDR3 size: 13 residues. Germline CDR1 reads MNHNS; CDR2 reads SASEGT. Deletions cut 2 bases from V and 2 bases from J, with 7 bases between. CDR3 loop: CASSERPTYEQYF. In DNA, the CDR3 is TGTGCCAGCAGTGAACGACCGACCTACGAGCAGTACTTC.

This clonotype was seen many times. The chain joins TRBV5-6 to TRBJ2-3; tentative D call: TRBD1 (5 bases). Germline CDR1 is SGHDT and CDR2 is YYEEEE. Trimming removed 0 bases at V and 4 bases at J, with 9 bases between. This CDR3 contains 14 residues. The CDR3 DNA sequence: TGTGCCAGCAGCTTGGGACTGGGGCCAGATACGCAGTATTTT. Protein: CASSLGLGPDTQYF.

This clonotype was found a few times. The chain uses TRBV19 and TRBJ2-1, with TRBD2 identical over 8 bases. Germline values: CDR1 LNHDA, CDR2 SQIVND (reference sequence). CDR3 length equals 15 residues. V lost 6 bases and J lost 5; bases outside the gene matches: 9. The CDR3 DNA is TGTGCCAGTAGACCCCTTTCGGGAGGGAACAATGAGCAGTTCTTC. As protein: CASRPLSGGNNEQFF.

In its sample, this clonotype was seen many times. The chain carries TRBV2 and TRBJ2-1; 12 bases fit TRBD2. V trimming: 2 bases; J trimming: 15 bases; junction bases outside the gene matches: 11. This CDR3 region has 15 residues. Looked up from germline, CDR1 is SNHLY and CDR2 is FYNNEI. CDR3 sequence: CASSERTSGKIIRFF. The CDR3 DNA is TGTGCCAGCAGTGAAAGGACTAGCGGGAAAATAATTCGGTTCTTC.

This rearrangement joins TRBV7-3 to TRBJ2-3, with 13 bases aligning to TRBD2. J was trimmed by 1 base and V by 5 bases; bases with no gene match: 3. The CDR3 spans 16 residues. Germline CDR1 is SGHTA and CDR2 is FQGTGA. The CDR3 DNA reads TGTGCCAGCAGCCGGGGACTAGCGGGACGCACAGATACGCAGTATTTT. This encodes CASSRGLAGRTDTQYF.

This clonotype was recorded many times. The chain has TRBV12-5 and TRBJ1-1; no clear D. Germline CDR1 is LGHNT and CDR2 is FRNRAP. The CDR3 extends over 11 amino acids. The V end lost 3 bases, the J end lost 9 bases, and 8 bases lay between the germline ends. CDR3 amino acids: CASGLGDQAFF. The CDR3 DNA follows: TGTGCTAGTGGTTTAGGAGACCAAGCTTTCTTT.

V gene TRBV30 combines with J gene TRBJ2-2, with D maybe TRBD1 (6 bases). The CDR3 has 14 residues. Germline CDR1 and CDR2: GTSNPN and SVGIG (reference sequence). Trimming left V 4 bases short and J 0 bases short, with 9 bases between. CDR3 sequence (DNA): TGTGCCTGGAAGAGGACAGCGAACACCGGGGAGCTGTTTTTT. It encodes CAWKRTANTGELFF.

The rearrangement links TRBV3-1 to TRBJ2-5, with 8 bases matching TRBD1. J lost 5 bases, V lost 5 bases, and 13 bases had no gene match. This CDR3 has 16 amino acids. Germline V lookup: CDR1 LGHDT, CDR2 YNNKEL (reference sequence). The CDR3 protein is CASSAQGQAQIETQYF. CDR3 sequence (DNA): TGTGCCAGCAGCGCACAGGGACAGGCCCAAATTGAGACCCAGTACTTC.

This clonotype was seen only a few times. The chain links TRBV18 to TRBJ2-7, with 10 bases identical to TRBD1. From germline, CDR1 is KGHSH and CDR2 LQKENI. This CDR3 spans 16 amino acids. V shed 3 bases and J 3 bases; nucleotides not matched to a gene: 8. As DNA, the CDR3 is TGTGCCAGCTCACCTTTCGGACAGGGGGAAGGCTACGAGCAGTACTTC. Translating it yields CASSPFGQGEGYEQYF.

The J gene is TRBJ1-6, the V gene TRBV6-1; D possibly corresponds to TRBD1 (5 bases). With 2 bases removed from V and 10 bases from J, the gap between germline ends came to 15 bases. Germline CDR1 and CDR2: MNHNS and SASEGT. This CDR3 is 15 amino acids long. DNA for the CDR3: TGTGCCAGCAGTGAAAACCAGCCTCAGGGCTCACCCCTCCACTTT. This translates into CASSENQPQGSPLHF.

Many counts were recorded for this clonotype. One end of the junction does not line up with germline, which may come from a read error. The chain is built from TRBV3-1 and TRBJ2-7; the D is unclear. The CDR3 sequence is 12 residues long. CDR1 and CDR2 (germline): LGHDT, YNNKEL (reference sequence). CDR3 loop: CASSQRANDQAF. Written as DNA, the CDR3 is TGTGCCAGCAGCCAAAGGGCGAACGATCAGGCCTTC.

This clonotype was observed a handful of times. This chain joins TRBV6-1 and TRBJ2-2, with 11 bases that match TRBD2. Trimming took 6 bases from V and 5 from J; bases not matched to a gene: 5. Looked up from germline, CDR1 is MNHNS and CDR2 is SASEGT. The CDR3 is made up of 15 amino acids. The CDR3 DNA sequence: TGTGCCAGCAGCGGGACTAGCGGAGCAACCGGGGAGCTGTTTTTT. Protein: CASSGTSGATGELFF.

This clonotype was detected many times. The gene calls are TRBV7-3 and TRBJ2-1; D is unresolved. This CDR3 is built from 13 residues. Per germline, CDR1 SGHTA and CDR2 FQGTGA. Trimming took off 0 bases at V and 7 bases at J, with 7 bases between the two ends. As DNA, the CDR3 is TGTGCCAGCAGCTTAACCGAATTGAATGAGCAGTTCTTC. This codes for CASSLTELNEQFF. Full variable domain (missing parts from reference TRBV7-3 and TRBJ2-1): GAGVSQTPSNKVTEKGKYVELRCDPISGHTALYWYRQSLGQGPEFLIYFQGTGAADDSGLPNDRFFAVRPEGSVSTLKIQRTERGDSAVYLCASSLTELNEQFFGPGTRLTVL.

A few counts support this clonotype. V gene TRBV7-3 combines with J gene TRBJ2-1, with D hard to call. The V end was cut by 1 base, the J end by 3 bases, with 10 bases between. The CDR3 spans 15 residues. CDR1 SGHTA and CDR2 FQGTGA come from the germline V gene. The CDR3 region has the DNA TGTGCCAGCAGCTTAAGGGGTCTCGACTACAATGAGCAGTTCTTC. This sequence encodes CASSLRGLDYNEQFF.

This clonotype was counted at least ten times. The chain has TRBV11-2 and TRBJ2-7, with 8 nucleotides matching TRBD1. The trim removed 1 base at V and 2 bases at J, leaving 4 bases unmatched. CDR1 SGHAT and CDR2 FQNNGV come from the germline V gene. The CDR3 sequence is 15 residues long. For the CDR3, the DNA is TGTGCCAGCAGCTTAGCACAGGGGGGACCCTACGAGCAGTACTTC. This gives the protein CASSLAQGGPYEQYF.

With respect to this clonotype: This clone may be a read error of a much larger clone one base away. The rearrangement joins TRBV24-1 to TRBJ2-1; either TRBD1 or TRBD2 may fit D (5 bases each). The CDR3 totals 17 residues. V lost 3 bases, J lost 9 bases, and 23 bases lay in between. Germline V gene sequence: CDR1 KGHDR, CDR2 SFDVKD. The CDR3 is CATSDPGRVSEKPEQFF. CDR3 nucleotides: TGTGCCACCAGTGATCCGGGCAGGGTTAGCGAGAAGCCTGAGCAGTTCTTC.

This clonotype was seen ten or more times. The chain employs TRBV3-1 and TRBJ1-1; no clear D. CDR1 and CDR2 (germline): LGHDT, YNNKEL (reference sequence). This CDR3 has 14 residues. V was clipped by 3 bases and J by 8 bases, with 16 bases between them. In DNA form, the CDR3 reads TGTGCCAGCAGCCATGAGGGATGGATAACCGAAGCTTTCTTT. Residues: CASSHEGWITEAFF.

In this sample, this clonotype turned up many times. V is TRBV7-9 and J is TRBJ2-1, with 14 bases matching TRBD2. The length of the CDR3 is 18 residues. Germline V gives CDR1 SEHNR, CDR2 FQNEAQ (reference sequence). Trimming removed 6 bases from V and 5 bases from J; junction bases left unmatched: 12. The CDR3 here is CASRTGLAGAVGHNEQFF. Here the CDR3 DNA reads TGTGCCAGCAGGACGGGACTAGCGGGAGCGGTGGGGCACAATGAGCAGTTCTTC.

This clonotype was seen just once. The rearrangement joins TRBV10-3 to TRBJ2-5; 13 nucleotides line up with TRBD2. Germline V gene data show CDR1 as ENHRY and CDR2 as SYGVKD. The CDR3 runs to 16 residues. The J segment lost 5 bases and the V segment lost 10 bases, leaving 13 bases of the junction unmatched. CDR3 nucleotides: TGTGCCAGCAGCCTAACTAGCGGGGGGGCCGTGGAGACCCAGTACTTC. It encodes CASSLTSGGAVETQYF.

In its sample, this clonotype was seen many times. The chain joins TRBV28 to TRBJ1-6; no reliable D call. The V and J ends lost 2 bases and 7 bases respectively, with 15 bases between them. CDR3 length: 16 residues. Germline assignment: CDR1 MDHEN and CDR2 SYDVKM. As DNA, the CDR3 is TGTGCCAGCAGTTTAGGGTGGACGGGTTCAAATTCACCCCTCCACTTT. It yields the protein CASSLGWTGSNSPLHF.

CDR3 sequence (DNA): TGCAGTGCCCAAGGACTAGCGCTAGGCAGCGATGAGCAGTTCTTC. This gives the protein CSAQGLALGSDEQFF. The chain employs TRBV20-1 and TRBJ2-1; 9 bases fit TRBD2. V dropped 6 bases and J dropped 8; count of bases not matched to a gene: 14. The CDR3 covers 15 residues. From germline, CDR1 is DFQATT and CDR2 SNEGSKA (reference sequence).

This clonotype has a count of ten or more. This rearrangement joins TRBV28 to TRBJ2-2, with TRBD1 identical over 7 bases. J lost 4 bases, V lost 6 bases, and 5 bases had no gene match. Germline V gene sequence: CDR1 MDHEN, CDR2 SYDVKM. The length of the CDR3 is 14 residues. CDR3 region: CASSPTGFTGELFF. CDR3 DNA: TGTGCCAGCAGCCCGACAGGGTTCACCGGGGAGCTGTTTTTT. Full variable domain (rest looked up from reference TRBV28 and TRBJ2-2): DVKVTQSSRYLVKRTGEKVFLECVQDMDHENMFWYRQDPGLGLRLIYFSYDVKMKEKGDIPEGYSVSREKKERFSLILESASTNQTSMYLCASSPTGFTGELFFGEGSRLTVL.

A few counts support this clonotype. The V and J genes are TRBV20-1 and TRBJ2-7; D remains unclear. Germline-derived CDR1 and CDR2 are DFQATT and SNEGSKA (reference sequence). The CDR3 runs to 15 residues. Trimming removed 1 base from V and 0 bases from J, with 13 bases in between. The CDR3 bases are TGCAGTGCTAGAGGGGCGGAGCAGAGCTCCTACGAGCAGTACTTC. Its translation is CSARGAEQSSYEQYF.

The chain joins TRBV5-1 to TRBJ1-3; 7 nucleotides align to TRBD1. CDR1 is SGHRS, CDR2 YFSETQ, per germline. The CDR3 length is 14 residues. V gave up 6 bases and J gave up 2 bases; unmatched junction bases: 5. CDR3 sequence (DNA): TGCGCCAGCAAGAAAACAGGGGCTGGAAACACCATATATTTT. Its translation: CASKKTGAGNTIYF.

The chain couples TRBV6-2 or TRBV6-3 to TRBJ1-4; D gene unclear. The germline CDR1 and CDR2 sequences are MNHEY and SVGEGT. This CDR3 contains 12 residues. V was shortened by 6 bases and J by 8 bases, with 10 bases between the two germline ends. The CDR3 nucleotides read TGTGCCAGCAGGCAGGCGGGGGAAAAACTGTTTTTT. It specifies CASRQAGEKLFF.

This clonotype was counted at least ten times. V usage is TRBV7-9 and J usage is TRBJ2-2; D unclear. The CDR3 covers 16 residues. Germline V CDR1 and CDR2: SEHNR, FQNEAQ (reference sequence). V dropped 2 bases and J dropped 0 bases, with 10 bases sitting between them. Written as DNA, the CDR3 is TGTGCCAGCAGCTTAAGGTGGCAGGCGAACACCGGGGAGCTGTTTTTT. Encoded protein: CASSLRWQANTGELFF.

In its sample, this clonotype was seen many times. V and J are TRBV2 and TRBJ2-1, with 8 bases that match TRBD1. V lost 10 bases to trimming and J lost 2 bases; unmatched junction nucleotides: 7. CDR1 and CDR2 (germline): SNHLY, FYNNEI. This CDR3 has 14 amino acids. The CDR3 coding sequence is TGTGCCACTATGGACAGGGCCCCCTACAATGAGCAGTTCTTC. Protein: CATMDRAPYNEQFF.